The rows below give T cell receptor beta chains drawn from one sample of a study of neoadjuvant anti-PD-1 for oral cavity cancer. Assay used: immunoSEQ multiplex PCR; TCRdb lists only in-frame clones, some missing. The table records some 70,000 clones, more than 75% of them present only once. Material: PBMCs, obtained after nivolumab (anti-PD-1) treatment. The receptors shown here come from a person aged 40 to 85 with oral cavity squamous cell carcinoma. CDR3s leave out the opening cysteine and the closing phenylalanine or tryptophan. Each record gives: J gene, CDR3 length, V gene, CDR3 protein.

J: TRBJ2-5; length: 15; V: TRBV5-1; CDR3: ASSPRRGLAGQETQY
J: TRBJ1-4; length: 12; V: TRBV6-1; CDR3: ASTGGATNEKLF
J: TRBJ1-5; length: 12; V: TRBV28; CDR3: ASSIPTGNQPQH
J: TRBJ1-1; length: 10; V: TRBV19; CDR3: ASSMGNTEAF
J: TRBJ2-7; length: 10; V: TRBV28; CDR3: ASQGESYEQY
J: TRBJ2-7; length: 11; V: TRBV6-5; CDR3: ASSLLLGYEQY
J: TRBJ2-3; length: 11; V: TRBV19; CDR3: ASGASVTDTQY
J: TRBJ1-1; length: 14; V: TRBV29-1; CDR3: SVSIFQGARGTEAF
J: TRBJ2-2; length: 13; V: TRBV14; CDR3: ASSQQGANTGELF
J: TRBJ1-1; length: 11; V: TRBV9; CDR3: ASSFGEGSEAF
J: TRBJ2-1; length: 14; V: TRBV6-6; CDR3: ASSTTGPPVGNEQF
J: TRBJ1-1; length: 9; V: TRBV2; CDR3: ASSGGGVAF
J: TRBJ1-4; length: 13; V: TRBV30; CDR3: AWSVLQGAGEKLF
J: TRBJ1-5; length: 11; V: TRBV19; CDR3: ASSMVGNQPQH
J: TRBJ2-6; length: 15; V: TRBV5-1; CDR3: ASSLVARISGANVLT
J: TRBJ1-1; length: 13; V: TRBV9; CDR3: ASSAGGILNTEAF
J: TRBJ2-1; length: 15; V: TRBV15; CDR3: ATSRVTSGSRLNEQF
J: TRBJ1-1; length: 11; V: TRBV7-8; CDR3: ASSFQGETEAF
J: TRBJ1-1; length: 11; V: TRBV6-5; CDR3: ASSRTLNTEAF
J: TRBJ2-7; length: 10; V: TRBV30; CDR3: ARQDLSYEQY
J: TRBJ2-3; length: 15; V: TRBV7-9; CDR3: ASSRAGGTLSTDTQY
J: TRBJ2-7; length: 14; V: TRBV4-1; CDR3: ASSQVRLLAPYEQY
J: TRBJ2-1; length: 14; V: TRBV7-9; CDR3: ASSSRTSGSYNEQF
J: TRBJ1-5; length: 9; V: TRBV19; CDR3: ASSIGQPQH
J: TRBJ1-1; length: 12; V: TRBV6-5; CDR3: ASTLDRANTEAF
J: TRBJ2-6; length: 13; V: TRBV15; CDR3: ATSRERSGANVLT
J: TRBJ2-6; length: 14; V: TRBV5-1; CDR3: ASTGTGNSGANVLT
J: TRBJ1-3; length: 14; V: TRBV11-2; CDR3: ASSLGIWDRENTIY
J: TRBJ2-3; length: 12; V: TRBV4-2; CDR3: ASSQDPGTDTQY
J: TRBJ1-2; length: 12; V: TRBV28; CDR3: ASSPEGGNYGYT
J: TRBJ1-5; length: 14; V: TRBV6-6; CDR3: ASSYLMDLGNQPQH
J: TRBJ2-1; length: 14; V: TRBV5-1; CDR3: ASSLSLAGEVDEQF
J: TRBJ2-1; length: 15; V: TRBV7-2; CDR3: ASSFSRSLVPYNEQF
J: TRBJ2-3; length: 12; V: TRBV5-1; CDR3: ASSEGQGTDTQY
J: TRBJ1-4; length: 12; V: TRBV6-6; CDR3: ASGPTGAGEKLF
J: TRBJ2-2; length: 13; V: TRBV7-2; CDR3: ASRRDRDSTGELF
J: TRBJ2-2; length: 17; V: TRBV10-1; CDR3: ASSEGGLGQGKSAGELF
J: TRBJ2-7; length: 11; V: TRBV25-1; CDR3: ASSSGRFYEQY
J: TRBJ2-3; length: 15; V: TRBV30; CDR3: AWSPGTSGSVADTQY
J: TRBJ2-7; length: 14; V: TRBV7-8; CDR3: ASSKRVSGSPYEQY
J: TRBJ2-3; length: 14; V: TRBV7-6; CDR3: ASGSMKREITDTQY
J: TRBJ1-1; length: 14; V: TRBV15; CDR3: ATSREGGEMNTEAF
J: TRBJ1-4; length: 12; V: TRBV4-1; CDR3: ASRPLATNEKLF
J: TRBJ1-5; length: 13; V: TRBV30; CDR3: AWSGGDSGNQPQH
J: TRBJ2-7; length: 15; V: TRBV7-6; CDR3: ASSPGLAGGGVYEQY
J: TRBJ2-1; length: 13; V: TRBV27; CDR3: ASRTLADGYNEQF
J: TRBJ1-5; length: 12; V: TRBV7-2; CDR3: ASSLGPSNQPQH
J: TRBJ2-7; length: 13; V: TRBV28; CDR3: ASRIDPGLAGEQY
J: TRBJ2-7; length: 10; V: TRBV30; CDR3: AWSGHNYEQY
J: TRBJ1-5; length: 13; V: TRBV7-2; CDR3: ASSLVGGEGQPQH
J: TRBJ2-1; length: 12; V: TRBV6-1; CDR3: ASSGLAIRHEQF
J: TRBJ2-6; length: 13; V: TRBV30; CDR3: AWSVRQGWANVLT
J: TRBJ1-5; length: 11; V: TRBV28; CDR3: ASGGAANQPQH
J: TRBJ1-1; length: 11; V: TRBV7-8; CDR3: ASSLGEGLGAF
J: TRBJ1-1; length: 9; V: TRBV27; CDR3: ASSFGTEAF
J: TRBJ2-5; length: 11; V: TRBV7-6; CDR3: ASSFSPIETQY
J: TRBJ2-2; length: 15; V: TRBV28; CDR3: ASSARTSFFNTGELF
J: TRBJ2-5; length: 12; V: TRBV6-6; CDR3: AVQLGSGKETQY
J: TRBJ2-3; length: 13; V: TRBV9; CDR3: ASSVGTRGTDTQY
J: TRBJ1-4; length: 11; V: TRBV10-3; CDR3: AISVQVNEKLF